Listed here is a single T cell receptor (beta chain). Its target is not known. Profiles of TCR beta VDJ and CDR3 were generated from a genomic DNA template. TCRdb reanalysed the reads using MiXCR and keeps one entry per CDR3 protein. The sample includes about 160,000 distinct CDR3 sequences, over 70% of them seen just once. The sample is drawn from a study of CD8+CD57+ T cells in acquired aplastic anemia. Study in general: Roughly 3.2 ug was the average amount of DNA from sorted CD4+ and CD8+ cells. Notes on the study in general: No significant difference in CD8+ Simpson's diversity was found between patients and controls. The same twenty-nine CD8+ CDR3 sequences occurred in patients and in controls.

An expansion of CD8+CD57+ cells by flow cytometry had been shown in patients chosen for sequencing. Acquired aplastic anemia of severe grade affected all patients. The TCR comes from a human donor with aplastic anemia. The sample consisted of sorted CD4+, CD8+, or CD8+CD57+ T cells (not recorded which) from PBMCs.

For the CDR3, the DNA is TGCGCCAGCAGCCCTGGGGCCTTAGGGTCCTACGAGCAGTACTTC. Translated: CASSPGALGSYEQYF. J is TRBJ2-7 and V is TRBV5-1, with D tentatively TRBD1 (5 bases). Germline CDR1 reads SGHRS; CDR2 reads YFSETQ. The CDR3 loop spans 15 amino acids. The V and J ends lost 4 bases and 1 base respectively, with 15 bases between them.